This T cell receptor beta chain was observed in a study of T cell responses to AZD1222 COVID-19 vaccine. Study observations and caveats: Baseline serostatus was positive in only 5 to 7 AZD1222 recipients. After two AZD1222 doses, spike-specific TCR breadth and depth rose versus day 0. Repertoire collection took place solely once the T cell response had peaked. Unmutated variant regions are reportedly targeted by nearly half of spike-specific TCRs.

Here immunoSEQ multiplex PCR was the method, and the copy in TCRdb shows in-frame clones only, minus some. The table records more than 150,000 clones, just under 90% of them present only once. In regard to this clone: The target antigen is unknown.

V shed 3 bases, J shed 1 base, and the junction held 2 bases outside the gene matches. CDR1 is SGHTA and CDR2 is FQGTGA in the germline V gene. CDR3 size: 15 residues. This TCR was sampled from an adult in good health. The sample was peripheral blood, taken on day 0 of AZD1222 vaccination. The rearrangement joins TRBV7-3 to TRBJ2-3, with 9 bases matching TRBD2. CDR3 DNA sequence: TGTGCCAGCAGCTTTGCGGGAGGGGGCACAGATACGCAGTATTTT. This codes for CASSFAGGGTDTQYF.